This entry lists 10 T cell receptor beta chains sequenced from one sample in a study of liver allograft versus peripheral blood T cells. Overall study context: What was compared were the T cell receptor repertoires in transplanted livers and those in the peripheral blood of recipients.

A single record per CDR3 protein comes from TCRdb applying MiXCR to the reads. Among fewer than 15,000 distinct CDR3 sequences listed, less than 20% were seen once. The source of these receptors is a human patient who had a liver transplant. Part of the T cell pool may stem from the graft donor.

The V and J genes are TRBV7-3 and TRBJ2-2; possibly TRBD1 for D (7 bases). Looked up from germline, CDR1 is SGHTA and CDR2 is FQGTGA. The CDR3 covers 15 residues. V lost 5 bases and J lost 4, with 14 bases in between. CDR3 region: CASSPPGGSTGELFF. DNA for the CDR3: TGTGCCAGCAGCCCCCCAGGGGGGAGCACCGGGGAGCTGTTTTTT.

The chain uses TRBV7-9 and TRBJ2-7; a possible D gene is TRBD2 (6 bases). CDR1 and CDR2 (germline): SEHNR, FQNEAQ (reference sequence). There are 13 residues in the CDR3. Trimming pared 5 bases from V and 3 bases from J, leaving 11 bases between. The CDR3 reads CASSLQGGYEQYF. CDR3 DNA: TGTGCCAGCAGCCTTCAGGGAGGCTACGAGCAGTACTTC.

This clonotype was seen a few times. The rearrangement joins TRBV6-1 to TRBJ2-5; 9 bases are a match to TRBD1. Germline CDR1 and CDR2: MNHNS and SASEGT. Trimming removed 6 bases from V and 5 bases from J; junction bases left unmatched: 7. CDR3 size: 14 residues. The DNA for the CDR3 is TGTGCCAGCAGCCGCTCGACAGGGGGGGAGACCCAGTACTTC. Amino acids: CASSRSTGGETQYF.

The CDR3 loop reads CASSLDKLAGVEEQYF. The DNA for the CDR3 is TGTGCCAGCAGCTTAGATAAACTAGCGGGAGTAGAGGAGCAGTACTTC. The genes are TRBV11-2 and TRBJ2-7, with 11 bases that match TRBD2. This CDR3 region has 16 residues. Losses at the gene ends were 0 bases for V and 7 bases for J; bases not matched to a gene: 8. Per germline, CDR1 SGHAT and CDR2 FQNNGV.

The chain carries TRBV12-3 or TRBV12-4 and TRBJ1-2; TRBD1 might be the D (5 bases). The CDR3 consists of 13 residues. With 7 bases removed from V and 5 bases from J, the gap between germline ends came to 14 bases. CDR3 region: CASKYGAGYGYTF. In nucleotides, the CDR3 is TGTGCCAGCAAGTATGGGGCTGGATATGGCTACACCTTC.

Judged by abundance, this clonotype is medium-sized. The chain is built from TRBV6-1 and TRBJ2-7, with D possibly called TRBD1 or TRBD2 (6 bases each). CDR3 length: 16 residues. Germline assignment: CDR1 MNHNS and CDR2 SASEGT. V gave up 4 bases and J gave up 2 bases, with 18 bases separating them. The CDR3 spells CASSGLRQGTAYEQYF. DNA for the CDR3: TGTGCCAGCAGTGGACTGCGGCAGGGGACTGCCTACGAGCAGTACTTC.

This clonotype has just a few counts. In DNA, the CDR3 is TGCAGTGCATTACAGGGAAACGAGCAGTACTTC. Amino acid sequence: CSALQGNEQYF. This chain links TRBV20-1 with TRBJ2-7; possible D gene TRBD1, 6 bases. Trimming took 6 bases from V and 5 from J, leaving 11 bases between them. Germline values: CDR1 DFQATT, CDR2 SNEGSKA (reference sequence). The CDR3 runs 11 residues.

This clonotype ranks as medium-sized. This sequence joins TRBV7-2 and TRBJ1-5, with unresolved D. The CDR3 has 15 amino acids. Germline CDR1 and CDR2: SGHTA and FQGNSA. V was cut by 2 bases and J by 2 bases, with 10 bases left in between. The CDR3 DNA is TGTGCCAGCAGCTTAAGGGCTCTGGGCAATCAGCCCCAGCATTTT. Protein: CASSLRALGNQPQHF.

Remarks on this clonotype: Since a much larger clone is just one base distant, this may be a read error. This sequence joins TRBV6-5 and TRBJ2-7, with 10 bases aligning to TRBD2. The CDR3 runs to 17 residues. Germline CDR1 is MNHEY and CDR2 is SVGAGI. CDR3 amino acids: CASCYFAVLAGVDEQYF. CDR3 DNA sequence: TGTGCCAGCTGTTACTTCGCCGTCCTAGCGGGAGTCGACGAGCAGTACTTC.

This clonotype is medium-sized. The chain couples TRBV6-1 to TRBJ1-4, with D possibly matching TRBD1 (5 bases). Trimming stripped 7 bases from V and 8 bases from J, with 17 bases between. The CDR3 has 14 residues. Germline CDR1 reads MNHNS; CDR2 reads SASEGT. The CDR3 sequence: CASILDTGREKLFF. The CDR3 nucleotides are TGTGCCAGCATCCTGGACACGGGACGAGAAAAACTGTTTTTT.